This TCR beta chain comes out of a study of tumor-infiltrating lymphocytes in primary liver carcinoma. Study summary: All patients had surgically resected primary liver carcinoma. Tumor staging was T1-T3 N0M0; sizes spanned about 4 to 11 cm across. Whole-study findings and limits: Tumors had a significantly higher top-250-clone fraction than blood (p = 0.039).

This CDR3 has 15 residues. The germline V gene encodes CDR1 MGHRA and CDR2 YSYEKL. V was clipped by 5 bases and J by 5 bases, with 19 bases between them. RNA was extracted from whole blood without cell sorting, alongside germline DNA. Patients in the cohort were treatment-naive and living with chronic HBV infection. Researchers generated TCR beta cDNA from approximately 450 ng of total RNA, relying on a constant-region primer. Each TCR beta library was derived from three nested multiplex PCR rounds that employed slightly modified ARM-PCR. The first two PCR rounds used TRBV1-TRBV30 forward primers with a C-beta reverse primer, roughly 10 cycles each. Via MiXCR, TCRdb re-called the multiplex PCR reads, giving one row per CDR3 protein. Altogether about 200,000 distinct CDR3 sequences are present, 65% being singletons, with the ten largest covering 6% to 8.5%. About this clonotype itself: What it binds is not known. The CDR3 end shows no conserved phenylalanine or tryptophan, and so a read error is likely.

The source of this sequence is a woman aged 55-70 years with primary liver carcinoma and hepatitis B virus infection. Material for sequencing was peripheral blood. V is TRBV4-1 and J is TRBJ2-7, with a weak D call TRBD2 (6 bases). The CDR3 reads CASSVGGAPRNEQYL. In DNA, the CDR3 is TGCGCCAGCAGCGTCGGAGGGGCCCCTAGGAACGAGCAGTACCTC.